Included here is one T cell receptor beta chain sequence, with context. Its antigen is unknown. TCRdb keeps only in-frame clones here, not all; method: immunoSEQ multiplex PCR. The profile shows about 1.5 million clones, roughly 97% of them singletons. The data stem from a study of shared clonotypes between healthy human individuals. Study-level information: The donor pool was made up of two women and a few men aged 18 to 49. Study observations and caveats: The sharing of 5% to 6.5% of naive CD4 clonotypes was seen across a few donors.

Each donor was a Caucasian adult residing in Nashville, Tennessee. The CDR3 has 14 residues. Germline V gene sequence: CDR1 MNHNS, CDR2 SASEGT. Deletions cut 7 bases from V and 0 bases from J, with 9 bases between. This rearrangement joins TRBV6-1 to TRBJ1-4; D uncertain. This sequence originates from a man aged 25 to 40 in good health. Sequences were obtained from naive CD4+ T cells sorted from blood. As for subset: CD45RA+ positively selected. DNA of the CDR3: TGTGCCAGCATGATAAGGGCAACTAATGAAAAACTGTTTTTT. Translated: CASMIRATNEKLFF.